The 25 T cell receptor beta chains in this list originate from one sample, sequenced in a study of CD8+ T cells in alopecia areata. Described treatment: oral pan-JAK inhibitor, 5-10 mg twice daily. Sequencing used cDNA as its template, made by extracting RNA and reverse transcribing it. Sequencing used immunoSEQ multiplex PCR; TCRdb keeps in-frame clones, though not all of them. The profile shows around 200,000 clones, 53% of them singletons. The sample here was CD8+ T cells sorted from blood, taken at week 24, from a patient treated with tofacitinib. The receptor source for this set is a human donor with alopecia areata.

The chain carries TRBV19 and TRBJ2-1; 8 nucleotides align to TRBD2. CDR1 and CDR2 (germline): LNHDA, SQIVND (reference sequence). The CDR3 is made up of 16 amino acids. After removal of 3 bases from V and 4 bases from J, the junction contained 8 bases not matched to a gene. The CDR3 region is CASSMAGGDAYNEQFF. The CDR3 DNA reads as TGTGCCAGTAGTATGGCGGGGGGTGACGCTTACAATGAGCAGTTCTTC.

The table lists this clone with a few counts. This rearrangement joins TRBV5-1 to TRBJ1-5; D is perhaps TRBD1 (5 bases). The CDR3 is 14 amino acids. The germline V gene encodes CDR1 SGHRS and CDR2 YFSETQ. The V end was cut by 4 bases, the J end by 1 base, with 9 bases between. The CDR3 here is CASSPGLSNQPQHF. The CDR3 DNA is TGCGCCAGCAGCCCGGGGCTCAGCAATCAGCCCCAGCATTTT.

There are a few counts of this clone. V is TRBV29-1 and J is TRBJ2-7, with D perhaps TRBD1 (6 bases). The CDR3 consists of 15 residues. The germline V gene has CDR1 SQVTM and CDR2 ANQGSEA. V lost 6 bases and J lost 2, with 20 bases in between. The CDR3 bases are TGCAGCGTCGAGGGGGACCCCCAAGGGCCCTACGAGCAGTACTTC. This translates into CSVEGDPQGPYEQYF.

Only a few counts were recorded for this clone. The chain is built from TRBV27 and TRBJ1-2, with D possibly matching TRBD1 (5 bases). Germline CDR1 and CDR2: MNHEY and SMNVEV (reference sequence). V lost 3 bases, J lost 8 bases, and 16 bases lay in between. This CDR3 has 14 residues. The CDR3 coding sequence is TGTGCCAGCAGTTTGAACCTGGGGGGTGGCGGCTACACCTTC. Its protein is CASSLNLGGGGYTF.

The V and J genes are TRBV4-1 and TRBJ1-4; no reliable D call. V lost 1 base and J 7 bases, leaving 7 bases between the germline ends. In germline, CDR1 is MGHRA, CDR2 YSYEKL. CDR3 length: 13 amino acids. The CDR3 DNA reads as TGCGCCAGCAGCCAAGTCGGGAGTGAAAAACTGTTTTTT. Its translation is CASSQVGSEKLFF.

This chain joins TRBV11-1 and TRBJ2-7; D is perhaps TRBD1 or TRBD2 (5 bases each). Germline loops: CDR1 SGHAT, CDR2 FQDESV (reference sequence). The length of the CDR3 is 13 residues. Trimming took 5 bases from V and 3 from J, leaving 11 bases between them. DNA for the CDR3: TGTGCCAGCAGCCACCTGGGGGACTACGAGCAGTACTTC. It is translated as CASSHLGDYEQYF.

The chain recombines TRBV29-1 with TRBJ1-2; D is uncertain. Looked up from germline, CDR1 is SQVTM and CDR2 is ANQGSEA. V was cut by 6 bases and J by 8 bases, with 22 bases left in between. This CDR3 comprises 14 residues. The CDR3 DNA reads as TGCAGCGTACACGGGTCCCCCTTACCTGGAGGCTACACCTTC. Translation: CSVHGSPLPGGYTF.

This chain uses TRBV25-1 with TRBJ1-2; D not resolved. CDR1 and CDR2 (germline): MGHDK, SYGVNS. Trimming took 6 bases from V and 4 from J, leaving 6 bases between them. The CDR3 length is 11 residues. The DNA of the CDR3 is TGTGCCAGCAGCTCAGCCTATGGCTACACCTTC. Translated: CASSSAYGYTF.

The chain has TRBV6-5 and TRBJ2-5; the match to TRBD1 covers 7 bases. CDR1 and CDR2 from the germline V gene are MNHEY and SVGAGI. V lost 8 bases to trimming and J lost 1 base; unmatched junction nucleotides: 7. This CDR3 contains 14 residues. This CDR3 is CASYQGDPQETQYF. CDR3 coding DNA: TGTGCCAGCTACCAGGGGGACCCCCAAGAGACCCAGTACTTC.

The chain is built from TRBV29-1 and TRBJ1-1, with TRBD1 identical over 7 bases. Germline loops: CDR1 SQVTM, CDR2 ANQGSEA. J lost 8 bases, V lost 6 bases, and 3 bases had no gene match. This CDR3 is 10 amino acids long. CDR3 in DNA: TGCAGCGTGCTACAGGGGGAAGCTTTCTTT. It yields the protein CSVLQGEAFF.

The V and J genes are TRBV30 and TRBJ2-2; perhaps D is TRBD1 or TRBD2 (5 bases each). The length of the CDR3 is 16 residues. The germline V and J ends were trimmed by 1 base and 7 bases, with 19 bases remaining between them. Germline lookup yields CDR1 GTSNPN and CDR2 SVGIG (reference sequence). The CDR3, as DNA: TGTGCCTGGAGTGGGGCAGGGAGAATATGGGACGGGGAGCTGTTTTTT. It codes for CAWSGAGRIWDGELFF. The whole variable domain, filled in from reference TRBV30 and TRBJ2-2, reads SQTIHQWPATLVQPVGSPLSLECTVEGTSNPNLYWYRQAAGRGLQLLFYSVGIGQISSEVPQNLSASRPQDRQFILSSKKLLLSDSGFYLCAWSGAGRIWDGELFFGEGSRLTVL.

J is TRBJ2-7 and V is TRBV30; 9 nucleotides agree with TRBD2. The CDR3 contains 15 residues. Per germline, CDR1 GTSNPN and CDR2 SVGIG (reference sequence). The V segment lost 2 bases and the J segment 4 bases; nucleotides outside the gene matches: 9. The DNA for the CDR3 is TGTGCCTGGAGTCCCGGGACTAGCATTGTGTACGAGCAGTACTTC. Its protein is CAWSPGTSIVYEQYF.

The chain recombines TRBV20-1 with TRBJ2-1; D not certain. CDR3 length: 11 amino acids. Germline V gene sequence: CDR1 DFQATT, CDR2 SNEGSKA (reference sequence). Trimming stripped 2 bases from V and 8 bases from J, with 7 bases between. As DNA, the CDR3 is TGCAGTGCTAGACCGTTCGATGAGCAGTTCTTC. Residues: CSARPFDEQFF.

This rearrangement joins TRBV4-3 to TRBJ2-3; possible D gene TRBD2, 6 bases. The CDR3 consists of 13 residues. Trimming took 5 bases from V and 5 from J, leaving 11 bases between them. Looked up from germline, CDR1 is LGHNA and CDR2 is YSLEER. The CDR3 DNA reads as TGCGCCAGCAGCTCCCGACTAGAAGATACGCAGTATTTT. Its translation: CASSSRLEDTQYF.

The chain couples TRBV29-1 to TRBJ1-2; perhaps TRBD1 as D (5 bases). Between the trimmed V and J ends, which lost 0 bases and 4 bases, there was a span of 18 bases. The CDR3 spans 16 residues. Germline loops: CDR1 SQVTM, CDR2 ANQGSEA. The CDR3 sequence: CSVEDGDWGPSYGYTF. Written as DNA, the CDR3 is TGCAGCGTTGAAGATGGGGATTGGGGCCCTTCCTATGGCTACACCTTC.

The chain carries TRBV30 and TRBJ2-1, with D perhaps being TRBD1 or TRBD2 (5 bases each). Trimming took 4 bases from V and 2 from J, leaving 9 bases between them. From germline, CDR1 is GTSNPN and CDR2 SVGIG (reference sequence). CDR3 length: 13 residues. The CDR3 DNA is TGTGCCTGGACAGGGAGCGCCTACAATGAGCAGTTCTTC. This encodes CAWTGSAYNEQFF.

This chain links TRBV19 with TRBJ1-6; unclear D gene. The ends were cut back, 3 bases at V and 10 bases at J, with 10 bases in the middle. The V gene's germline CDR1 is LNHDA and CDR2 SQIVND (reference sequence). This CDR3 contains 13 residues. The CDR3 loop reads CASSIGERSPLHF. The DNA for the CDR3 is TGTGCCAGTAGTATCGGGGAGCGGTCACCCCTCCACTTT.

The chain carries TRBV19 and TRBJ1-2, with TRBD1 matching 8 bases. Trimming took 5 bases from V and 8 from J; bases not matched to a gene: 13. Germline V lookup: CDR1 LNHDA, CDR2 SQIVND (reference sequence). The CDR3 has 15 residues. The CDR3 loop reads CASSFQPGGASGYTF. The CDR3 nucleotides are TGTGCCAGTAGTTTTCAACCAGGGGGCGCGAGCGGCTACACCTTC.

In its sample, this clone was seen a few times. The chain employs TRBV6-5 and TRBJ1-1, with D perhaps matching TRBD1 (5 bases). Trimming removed 4 bases from V and 3 bases from J, with 15 bases in between. The length of the CDR3 is 15 residues. Germline CDR1 MNHEY, CDR2 SVGAGI. The CDR3 region has the DNA TGTGCCAGCAGTTCCTTCGAGACGGGGGACACTGAAGCTTTCTTT. Its translation is CASSSFETGDTEAFF.

The rearrangement uses TRBV7-6 and TRBJ1-2, with 7 bases identical to TRBD1. The CDR3 runs 15 residues. Trimming took 5 bases from V and 5 from J; bases not matched to a gene: 11. Germline V gives CDR1 SGHVS, CDR2 FNYEAQ. The DNA for the CDR3 is TGTGCCAGCAGCCCCCTGGGGGGACAGATATATGGCTACACCTTC. It translates to CASSPLGGQIYGYTF.

This chain joins TRBV5-6 and TRBJ2-1, with 9 bases identical to TRBD1. Germline CDR1 SGHDT, CDR2 YYEEEE. V lost 4 bases to trimming and J lost 8 bases; unmatched junction nucleotides: 7. The CDR3 sequence is 14 residues long. The CDR3 sequence: CASSPGQGGDEQFF. CDR3 sequence (DNA): TGTGCCAGCAGCCCGGGACAGGGAGGGGATGAGCAGTTCTTC. Based on the CDR3 plus reference TRBV5-6 and TRBJ2-1, the full variable domain is DAGVTQSPTHLIKTRGQQVTLRCSPKSGHDTVSWYQQALGQGPQFIFQYYEEEERQRGNFPDRFSGHQFPNYSSELNVNALLLGDSALYLCASSPGQGGDEQFFGPGTRLTVL.

This clone was seen a handful of times. The J gene is TRBJ2-7, the V gene TRBV7-6; 7 bases are shared with TRBD1. J lost 6 bases, V lost 6 bases, and 11 bases had no gene match. The CDR3 is 14 amino acids. Germline V lookup: CDR1 SGHVS, CDR2 FNYEAQ. In DNA form, the CDR3 reads TGTGCCAGCAGTCTTAGAACCCAGGGGGTCGAGCAGTACTTC. Translated, it gives CASSLRTQGVEQYF.

The chain is built from TRBV6-8 and TRBJ1-1, with D hard to call. Trimming removed 6 bases at V and 3 bases at J, with 14 bases between. The CDR3 runs 14 residues. Per the germline V gene, CDR1 is MNHGY and CDR2 is SAAAGT. Here the CDR3 DNA reads TGTGCCAGCAGCCGCAGTACCGGGTACACTGAAGCTTTCTTT. It translates to CASSRSTGYTEAFF.

This rearrangement joins TRBV6-6 to TRBJ2-1, with D uncertain. Germline V lookup: CDR1 MNHNY, CDR2 SVGAGI (reference sequence). The CDR3 spans 14 residues. Trimming shortened V by 0 bases and J by 4 bases, and 7 bases separated the two germline ends. This chain's CDR3 is CASSYSPDYNEQFF. DNA for the CDR3: TGTGCCAGCAGTTACTCCCCAGATTACAATGAGCAGTTCTTC.

This clone was counted once. This chain joins TRBV5-6 and TRBJ2-7; D is unclear. The CDR3 is made up of 13 amino acids. V shed 0 bases and J shed 7 bases, with 11 bases lying between them. From germline, CDR1 is SGHDT and CDR2 YYEEEE. For the CDR3, the DNA is TGTGCCAGCAGCTTGGTAGGGTCGTCTGAGCAGTACTTC. This gives the protein CASSLVGSSEQYF.